This TCR beta chain was obtained from a study of T-cell reconstitution after alpha-beta-depleted transplantation in children (dated by TCRdb to the mid-2010s). General notes on the study: Using TCR repertoire profiling, the study followed T-cell immune reconstitution in a quantitative way in children after TCRalphabeta/CD19-depleted allogeneic hematopoietic cell transplantation.

Library method: PCR. Instrument used: Illumina HiSeq 2500. To normalize quantification of the TCRbeta repertoire, the TCR libraries were built with molecular barcoding that relied on unique molecular identifiers. TCRdb ran its own pipeline on the public reads, namely fastp trimming at Q25 and MiXCR clone calling, and kept in-frame beta chains. Every distinct CDR3 protein forms one entry, paired with its most common genes and DNA. Across this sample there are approximately 70,000 distinct CDR3 sequences, with 4.9% seen only once. Clones ranked in the top ten supply over 15% of the sample. Broader findings and caveats from the paper: In some patients, high TCRbeta diversity at day 60 was attributed to recipient T cells and intrathymic progenitors that had survived conditioning. The apparently early alphabetaT-cell count recovery about two months after transplant was reportedly dependent on only several hundred rapidly expanded clones derived from non-depleted graft cells. Over subsequent months, a decline in hyperexpanded clone frequencies was noted, and after one year, T-cell counts and TCRbeta diversity were mostly ascribed to newly produced T cells.

This clonotype was observed many times. Its antigen is currently not known. No base quality information exists; no much larger clone differs at one position. Reading the germline V gene (reference sequence) gives CDR1 DFQATT and CDR2 SNEGSKA. V lost 6 bases and J lost 3 bases; the stretch between them is 15 bases long. The CDR3 spans 13 residues, from the cysteine through the phenylalanine. The kept DNA is CDR3 alone, 39 bases in frame from the first base. The label giving this sample's treatment or condition can be read as: allogeneic hematopoietic cell transplantation with graft depleted of TCRalphabeta T cells and CD19 B cells. The children who served as transplant recipients had been given grafts of TCRalphabeta/CD19-depleted allogeneic hematopoietic cells.

The sequencing used PBMCs, mostly from graft donor cells, collected 180 days after TCRalphabeta/CD19-depleted stem cell transplant. The TCR comes from a boy in the first two years of life who had a stem cell transplant for acute myeloid leukemia, so the T cells may come from the graft donor. This chain is built from TRBV20-1 and TRBJ2-7, with the D call tentatively TRBD1 or TRBD2, each fitting 7 bases. The base sequence is TGCAGTGCCCCAGGGGGGGGAAGCTACGAGCAGTACTTC. Its translation is CSAPGGGSYEQYF.